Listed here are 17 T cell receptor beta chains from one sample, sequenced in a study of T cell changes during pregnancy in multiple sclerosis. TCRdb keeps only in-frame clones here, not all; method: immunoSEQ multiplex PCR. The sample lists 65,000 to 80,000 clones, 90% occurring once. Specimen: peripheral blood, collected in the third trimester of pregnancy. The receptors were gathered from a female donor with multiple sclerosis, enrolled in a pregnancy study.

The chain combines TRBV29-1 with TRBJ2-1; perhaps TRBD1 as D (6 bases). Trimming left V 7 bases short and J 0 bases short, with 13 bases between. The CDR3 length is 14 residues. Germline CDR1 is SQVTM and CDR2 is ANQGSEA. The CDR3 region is CSATWGPSYNEQFF. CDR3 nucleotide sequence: TGCAGCGCCACCTGGGGGCCCTCCTACAATGAGCAGTTCTTC.

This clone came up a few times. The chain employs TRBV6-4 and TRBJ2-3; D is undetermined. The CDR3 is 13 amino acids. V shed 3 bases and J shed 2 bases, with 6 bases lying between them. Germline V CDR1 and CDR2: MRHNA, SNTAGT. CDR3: CASSERSTDTQYF. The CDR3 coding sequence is TGTGCCAGCAGTGAGCGGTCCACAGATACGCAGTATTTT.

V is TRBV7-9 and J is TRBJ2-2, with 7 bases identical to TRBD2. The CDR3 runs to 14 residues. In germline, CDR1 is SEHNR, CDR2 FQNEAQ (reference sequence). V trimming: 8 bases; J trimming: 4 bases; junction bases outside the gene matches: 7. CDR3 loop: CASCGDYLTGELFF. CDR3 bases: TGTGCCAGCTGCGGGGACTACCTCACCGGGGAGCTGTTTTTT.

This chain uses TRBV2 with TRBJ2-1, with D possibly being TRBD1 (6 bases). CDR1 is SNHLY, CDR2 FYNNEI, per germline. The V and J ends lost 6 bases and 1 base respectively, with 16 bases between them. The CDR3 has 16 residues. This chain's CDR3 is CASSELRGMSYNEQFF. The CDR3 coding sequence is TGTGCCAGCAGCGAACTCAGGGGAATGTCCTACAATGAGCAGTTCTTC.

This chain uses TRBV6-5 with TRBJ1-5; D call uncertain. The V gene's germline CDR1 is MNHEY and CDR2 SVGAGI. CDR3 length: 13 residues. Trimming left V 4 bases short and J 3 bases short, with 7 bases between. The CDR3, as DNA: TGTGCCAGCAGTTTAACAGCCAATCAGCCCCAGCATTTT. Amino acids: CASSLTANQPQHF.

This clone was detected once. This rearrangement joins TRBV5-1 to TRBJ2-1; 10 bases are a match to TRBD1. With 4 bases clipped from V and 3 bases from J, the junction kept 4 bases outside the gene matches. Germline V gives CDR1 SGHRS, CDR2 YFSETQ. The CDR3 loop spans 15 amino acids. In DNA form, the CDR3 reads TGCGCCAGCAGCGGGACAGGGGAACTCTACAATGAGCAGTTCTTC. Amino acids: CASSGTGELYNEQFF.

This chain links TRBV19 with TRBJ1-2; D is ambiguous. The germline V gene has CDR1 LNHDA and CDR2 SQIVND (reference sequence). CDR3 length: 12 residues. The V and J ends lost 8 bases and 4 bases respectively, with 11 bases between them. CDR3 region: CASSEGGYGYTF. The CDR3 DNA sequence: TGTGCCAGTTCTGAGGGAGGCTATGGCTACACCTTC.

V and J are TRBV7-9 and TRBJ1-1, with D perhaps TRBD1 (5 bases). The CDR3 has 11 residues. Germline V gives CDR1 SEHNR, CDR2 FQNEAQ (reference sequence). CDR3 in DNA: TGTACCCAGGGCTCGCACACTGAAGCTTTCTTT. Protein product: CTQGSHTEAFF.

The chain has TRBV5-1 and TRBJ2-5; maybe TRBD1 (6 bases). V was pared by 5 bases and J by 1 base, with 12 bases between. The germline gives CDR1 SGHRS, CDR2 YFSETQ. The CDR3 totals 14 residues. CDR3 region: CASRGIGGQETQYF. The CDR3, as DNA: TGCGCCAGCAGGGGCATAGGGGGCCAAGAGACCCAGTACTTC.

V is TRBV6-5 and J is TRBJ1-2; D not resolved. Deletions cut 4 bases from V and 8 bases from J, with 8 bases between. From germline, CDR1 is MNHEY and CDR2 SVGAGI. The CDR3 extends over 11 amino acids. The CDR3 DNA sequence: TGTGCCAGCAGTTTAGAGGTGGGCTACACCTTC. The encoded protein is CASSLEVGYTF.

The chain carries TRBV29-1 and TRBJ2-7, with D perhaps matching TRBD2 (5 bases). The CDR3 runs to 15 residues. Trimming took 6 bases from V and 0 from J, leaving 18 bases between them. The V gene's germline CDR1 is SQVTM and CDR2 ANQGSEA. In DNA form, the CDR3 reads TGCAGCGTCAGCTATCAGGACTCCCTCTCCTACGAGCAGTACTTC. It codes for CSVSYQDSLSYEQYF.

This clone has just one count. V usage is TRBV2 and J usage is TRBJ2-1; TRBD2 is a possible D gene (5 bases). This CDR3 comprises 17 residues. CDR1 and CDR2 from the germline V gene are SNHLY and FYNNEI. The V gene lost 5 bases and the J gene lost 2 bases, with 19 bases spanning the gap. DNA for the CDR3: TGTGCCAGCAGTCCCTTGGGTGTAGCGACAACCTACAATGAGCAGTTCTTC. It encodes CASSPLGVATTYNEQFF.

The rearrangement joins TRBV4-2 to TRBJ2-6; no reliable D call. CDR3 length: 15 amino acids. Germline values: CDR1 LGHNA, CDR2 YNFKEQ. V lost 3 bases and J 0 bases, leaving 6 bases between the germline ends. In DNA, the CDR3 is TGTGCCAGCAGCCAGGCCGCCTCTGGGGCCAACGTCCTGACTTTC. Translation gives CASSQAASGANVLTF.

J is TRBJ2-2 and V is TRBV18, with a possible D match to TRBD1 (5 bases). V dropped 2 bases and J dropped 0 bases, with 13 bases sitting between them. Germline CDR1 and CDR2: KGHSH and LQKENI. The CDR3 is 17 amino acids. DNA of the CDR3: TGTGCCAGCTCACCATTCGTCCAGGGTACGAACACCGGGGAGCTGTTTTTT. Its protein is CASSPFVQGTNTGELFF.

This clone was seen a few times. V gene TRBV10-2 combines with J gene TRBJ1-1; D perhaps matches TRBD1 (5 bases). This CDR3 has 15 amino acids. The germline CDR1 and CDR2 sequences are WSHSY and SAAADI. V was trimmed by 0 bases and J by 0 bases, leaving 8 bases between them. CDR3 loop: CASSESAGLNTEAFF. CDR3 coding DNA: TGCGCCAGCAGTGAGTCGGCAGGGCTGAACACTGAAGCTTTCTTT.

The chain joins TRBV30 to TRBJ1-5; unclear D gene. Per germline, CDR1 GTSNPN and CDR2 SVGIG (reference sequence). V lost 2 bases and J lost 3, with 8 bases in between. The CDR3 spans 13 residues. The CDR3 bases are TGTGCCTGGAGTACGAGGGACAATCAGCCCCAGCATTTT. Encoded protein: CAWSTRDNQPQHF.

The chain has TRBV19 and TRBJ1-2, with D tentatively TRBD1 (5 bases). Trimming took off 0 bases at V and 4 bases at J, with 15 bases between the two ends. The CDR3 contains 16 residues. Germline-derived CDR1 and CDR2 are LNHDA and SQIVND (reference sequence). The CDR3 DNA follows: TGTGCCAGTAGTATAGATACAAGGGGAAGGGGCTATGGCTACACCTTC. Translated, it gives CASSIDTRGRGYGYTF.